Below, 18 T cell receptor beta chains from the same sample are listed, as sequenced in a study of technical replicates of blood from a few donors. Clones were read by immunoSEQ multiplex PCR, and TCRdb kept only the in-frame ones, dropping some. The table shows around 73,000 clones, with 90% occurring only once. The sequenced sample consisted of PBMCs. These receptors were obtained from a human donor in good health. Some clones in this sample may be carry-over from other donors' samples.

The V call is TRBV5-1, the J call TRBJ2-1, with 7 positions matching TRBD2. The J segment lost 7 bases and the V segment lost 0 bases, leaving 10 bases of the junction unmatched. CDR1 and CDR2 from the germline V gene are SGHRS and YFSETQ. CDR3 size: 16 residues. The CDR3 DNA reads TGCGCCAGCAGCTTGGACACGGGAGGAGGGAATAATGAGCAGTTCTTC. Protein product: CASSLDTGGGNNEQFF.

The rearrangement uses TRBV4-1 and TRBJ1-2, with TRBD1 matching over 12 bases. Unmatched junction bases numbered 11, after V lost 4 bases and J lost 8 bases. CDR3 length: 16 residues. CDR1 and CDR2 from the germline V gene are MGHRA and YSYEKL. This CDR3 is CASSRIPGQGATGYTF. For the CDR3, the DNA is TGCGCCAGCAGCCGAATACCGGGACAGGGGGCGACAGGCTACACCTTC.

This chain links TRBV5-8 with TRBJ1-5; no clear D gene. The CDR3 is made up of 15 amino acids. Germline CDR1 SGHTS, CDR2 YDEGEE. Trimming cost V 2 bases and J 2 bases, with 11 bases left between them. This CDR3 reads CASSLEGLGNQPQHF. CDR3 nucleotide sequence: TGTGCCAGCAGCTTAGAGGGATTGGGCAATCAGCCCCAGCATTTT. The variable domain in full, completed from reference TRBV5-8 and TRBJ1-5, reads EAGVTQSPTHLIKTRGQQATLRCSPISGHTSVYWYQQALGLGLQFLLWYDEGEERNRGNFPPRFSGRQFPNYSSELNVNALELEDSALYLCASSLEGLGNQPQHFGDGTRLSIL.

V usage is TRBV6-5 and J usage is TRBJ1-1; D remains unclear. Deletions cut 0 bases from V and 1 base from J, with 12 bases between. Germline CDR1 MNHEY, CDR2 SVGAGI. The CDR3 has 16 amino acids. CDR3 sequence: CASSYSGAAGNTEAFF. DNA for the CDR3: TGTGCCAGCAGTTACTCAGGAGCTGCCGGGAACACTGAAGCTTTCTTT.

The chain has TRBV5-4 and TRBJ1-2, with D unresolved. Germline CDR1 SGHNT, CDR2 YYREEE (reference sequence). The V and J ends lost 4 bases and 0 bases respectively, with 7 bases between them. The CDR3 extends over 13 amino acids. The CDR3: CASSPHTNYGYTF. CDR3 in DNA: TGTGCCAGCAGCCCCCACACTAACTATGGCTACACCTTC. The entire variable domain, with the rest obtained from reference TRBV5-4 and TRBJ1-2, is as follows: ETGVTQSPTHLIKTRGQQVTLRCSSQSGHNTVSWYQQALGQGPQFIFQYYREEENGRGNFPPRFSGLQFPNYSSELNVNALELDDSALYLCASSPHTNYGYTFGSGTRLTVV.

The gene calls are TRBV18 and TRBJ1-5; TRBD1 might be the D (6 bases). This CDR3 spans 13 amino acids. V was shortened by 5 bases and J by 5 bases, with 10 bases between the two germline ends. CDR1 is KGHSH, CDR2 LQKENI, per germline. The CDR3 nucleotides are TGTGCCAGCTCAGCGGACAGAGATCAGCCCCAGCATTTT. Its translation is CASSADRDQPQHF. The full variable domain, its missing parts supplied by reference TRBV18 and TRBJ1-5, is NAGVMQNPRHLVRRRGQEARLRCSPMKGHSHVYWYRQLPEEGLKFMVYLQKENIIDESGMPKERFSAEFPKEGPSILRIQQVVRGDSAAYFCASSADRDQPQHFGDGTRLSIL.

V is TRBV9 and J is TRBJ2-1; D may be TRBD1 (5 bases). The length of the CDR3 is 15 residues. V was clipped by 0 bases and J by 4 bases, with 11 bases between them. CDR1 is SGDLS, CDR2 YYNGEE, per germline. The DNA of the CDR3 is TGTGCCAGCAGCGTAGTCTGGGGCCAATACAATGAGCAGTTCTTC. Its translation is CASSVVWGQYNEQFF. The entire variable domain, with the rest obtained from reference TRBV9 and TRBJ2-1, is as follows: DSGVTQTPKHLITATGQRVTLRCSPRSGDLSVYWYQQSLDQGLQFLIQYYNGEERAKGNILERFSAQQFPDLHSELNLSSLELGDSALYFCASSVVWGQYNEQFFGPGTRLTVL.

The chain is built from TRBV5-1 and TRBJ2-3, with 10 nucleotides matching TRBD2. This CDR3 has 16 amino acids. Trimming at V came to 1 base and at J to 4 bases, leaving 6 bases not matched to a gene. Per the germline V gene, CDR1 is SGHRS and CDR2 is YFSETQ. CDR3: CASSLRSGGASDTQYF. Written as DNA, the CDR3 is TGCGCCAGCAGCTTGAGAAGCGGGGGGGCCTCAGATACGCAGTATTTT.

The J gene is TRBJ2-3, the V gene TRBV11-2; D possibly corresponds to TRBD1 (6 bases). From germline, CDR1 is SGHAT and CDR2 FQNNGV. CDR3 length: 15 amino acids. V was cut by 5 bases and J by 4 bases, with 16 bases left in between. DNA for the CDR3: TGTGCCAGCAGCCCGGTGGGGGCTTGGGCAGATACGCAGTATTTT. Amino acid sequence: CASSPVGAWADTQYF.

The chain employs TRBV7-9 and TRBJ1-2; the D gene is possibly TRBD1 (5 bases). The CDR3 consists of 13 residues. CDR1 is SEHNR, CDR2 FQNEAQ, per germline (reference sequence). Trimming pared 5 bases from V and 8 bases from J, leaving 15 bases between. The CDR3 DNA follows: TGTGCCAGCAGCAAGGCTCAGGGATTCGGCTACACCTTC. Protein: CASSKAQGFGYTF. The variable domain in full, with the rest retrieved from reference TRBV7-9 and TRBJ1-2, is DTGVSQNPRHKITKRGQNVTFRCDPISEHNRLYWYRQTLGQGPEFLTYFQNEAQLEKSRLLSDRFSAERPKGSFSTLEIQRTEQGDSAMYLCASSKAQGFGYTFGSGTRLTVV.

This clone was picked up one time. The chain uses TRBV4-3 and TRBJ2-2, with 9 bases fitting TRBD1. This CDR3 spans 14 amino acids. Per germline, CDR1 LGHNA and CDR2 YSLEER. Losses at the gene ends were 6 bases for V and 9 bases for J; bases not matched to a gene: 8. The CDR3 DNA reads as TGCGCCAGCAGTAGGGACAGGGATCACCGGGAGCTGTTTTTT. This codes for CASSRDRDHRELFF.

The chain employs TRBV18 and TRBJ1-5; D gene ambiguous. V was pared by 3 bases and J by 5 bases, with 8 bases between. Germline assignment: CDR1 KGHSH and CDR2 LQKENI. The CDR3 is made up of 13 amino acids. The CDR3 spells CASSPSLDQPQHF. For the CDR3, the DNA is TGTGCCAGCTCACCTAGTTTGGATCAGCCCCAGCATTTT.

V is TRBV4-1 and J is TRBJ2-7; D is uncertain. The CDR3 runs 14 residues. With 4 bases removed from V and 3 bases from J, the gap between germline ends came to 13 bases. The germline CDR1 and CDR2 sequences are MGHRA and YSYEKL. The CDR3 protein is CASSRTGLFYEQYF. CDR3 sequence (DNA): TGCGCCAGCAGCCGAACCGGTCTCTTCTACGAGCAGTACTTC.

The chain recombines TRBV5-1 with TRBJ2-7; perhaps TRBD1 as D (6 bases). Per germline, CDR1 SGHRS and CDR2 YFSETQ. Trimming left V 2 bases short and J 2 bases short, with 14 bases between. CDR3 size: 15 residues. DNA for the CDR3: TGCGCCAGCAGCTTCCGGGACACCCCAACCTACGAGCAGTACTTC. The encoded protein is CASSFRDTPTYEQYF.

V is TRBV5-1 and J is TRBJ2-7, with 9 bases lining up with TRBD2. J gave up 4 bases and V 6 bases, and 20 bases lay outside the gene matches. The germline V gene encodes CDR1 SGHRS and CDR2 YFSETQ. The CDR3 sequence is 18 residues long. The CDR3 bases are TGCGCCAGCAAAACACACCACCGGTATCTAGCGGGAATTTACGAGCAGTACTTC. Translated, it gives CASKTHHRYLAGIYEQYF.

The chain couples TRBV5-1 to TRBJ1-3, with D hard to call. V was clipped by 0 bases and J by 0 bases, with 10 bases between them. The CDR3 sequence is 16 residues long. Germline values: CDR1 SGHRS, CDR2 YFSETQ. The CDR3 nucleotides read TGCGCCAGCAGCTTGGGGCTAGTGTACTCTGGAAACACCATATATTTT. Protein product: CASSLGLVYSGNTIYF.

The V call is TRBV4-2, the J call TRBJ2-1; TRBD2 matches at 7 bases. Per the germline V gene, CDR1 is LGHNA and CDR2 is YNFKEQ. This CDR3 comprises 16 residues. The ends lost 0 bases at V and 3 bases at J; junction bases unmatched: 5. The CDR3 spells CASSQDRTGGYNEQFF. As DNA, the CDR3 is TGTGCCAGCAGCCAAGATAGGACGGGGGGCTACAATGAGCAGTTCTTC.

The chain links TRBV9 to TRBJ2-1; 9 positions match TRBD1. The CDR3 spans 15 residues. Germline-derived CDR1 and CDR2 are SGDLS and YYNGEE. The V segment lost 3 bases and the J segment 5 bases; nucleotides outside the gene matches: 6. The CDR3 sequence is CASSGRDRVHNEQFF. The CDR3 bases are TGTGCCAGCAGCGGCCGGGACAGGGTCCACAATGAGCAGTTCTTC. The whole variable domain, filled in from reference TRBV9 and TRBJ2-1, reads DSGVTQTPKHLITATGQRVTLRCSPRSGDLSVYWYQQSLDQGLQFLIQYYNGEERAKGNILERFSAQQFPDLHSELNLSSLELGDSALYFCASSGRDRVHNEQFFGPGTRLTVL.